The clone carrying this TCR beta chain was seen just once. The antigen remains unidentified. V lost 2 bases, J lost 2 bases, and 10 bases lay in between. This CDR3 is 14 amino acids long. The germline CDR1 and CDR2 sequences are MGHRA and YSYEKL. The sample originates from a study of cytomegalovirus exposure and HLA in healthy donors. The wider study: Earlier, 100 million or so unique TCR beta sequences were recovered from about 170 million T cells by an analysis. Study-level results: About 87% or about 30% of the time was how often most TCR beta V segments were productive, according to an earlier analysis. A later look showed TCR association rates differing by HLA locus, highest for DRB1 and lowest for HLA-C.

Primers for the PCR totalled 60 Vbeta and 13 Jbeta. Generated by immunoSEQ multiplex PCR, the TCRdb table keeps only in-frame clones and is missing some. Among 130,000 or so clones listed, around 80% were seen once. This chain links TRBV4-1 with TRBJ2-7; D not resolved. The source of this sequence is a man in his forties or fifties in good health and CMV-seronegative. The sequencing input was PBMCs. The chain's CDR3 is CASSQSAGAYEQYF. CDR3 nucleotides: TGCGCCAGCAGCCAATCGGCAGGCGCCTACGAGCAGTACTTC.